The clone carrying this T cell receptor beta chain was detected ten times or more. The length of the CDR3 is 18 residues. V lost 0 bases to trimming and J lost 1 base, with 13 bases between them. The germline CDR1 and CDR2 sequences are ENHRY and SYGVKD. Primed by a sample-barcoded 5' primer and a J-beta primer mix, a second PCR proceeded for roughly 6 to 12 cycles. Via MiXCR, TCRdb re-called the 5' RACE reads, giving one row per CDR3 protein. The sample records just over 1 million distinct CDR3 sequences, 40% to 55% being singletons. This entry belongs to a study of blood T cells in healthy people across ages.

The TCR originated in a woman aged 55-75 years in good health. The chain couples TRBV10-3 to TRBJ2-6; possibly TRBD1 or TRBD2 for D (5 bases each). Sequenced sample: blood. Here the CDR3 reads CAISESPRAGSGANVLTF. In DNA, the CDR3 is TGTGCCATCAGTGAGTCCCCGAGGGCAGGGTCTGGGGCCAACGTCCTGACTTTC.